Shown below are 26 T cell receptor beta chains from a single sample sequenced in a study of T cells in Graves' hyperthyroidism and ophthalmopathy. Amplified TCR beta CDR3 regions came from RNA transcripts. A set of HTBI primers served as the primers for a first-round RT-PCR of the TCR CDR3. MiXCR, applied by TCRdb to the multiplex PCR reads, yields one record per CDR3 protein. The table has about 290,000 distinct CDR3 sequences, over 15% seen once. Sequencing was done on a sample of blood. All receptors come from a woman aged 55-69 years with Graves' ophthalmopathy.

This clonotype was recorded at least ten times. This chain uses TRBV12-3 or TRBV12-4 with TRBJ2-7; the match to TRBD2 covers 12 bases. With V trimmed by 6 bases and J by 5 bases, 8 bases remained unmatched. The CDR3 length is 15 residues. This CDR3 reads CASSRLAGGSHEQYF. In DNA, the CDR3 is TGTGCCAGCAGCCGGCTAGCGGGAGGGTCCCACGAGCAGTACTTC.

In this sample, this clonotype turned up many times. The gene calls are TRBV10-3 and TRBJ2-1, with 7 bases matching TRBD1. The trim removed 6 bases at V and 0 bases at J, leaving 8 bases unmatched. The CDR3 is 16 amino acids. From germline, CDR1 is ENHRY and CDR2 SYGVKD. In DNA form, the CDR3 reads TGTGCCATCAGCCGTCAGACAGGGAGCTCCTACAATGAGCAGTTCTTC. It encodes CAISRQTGSSYNEQFF.

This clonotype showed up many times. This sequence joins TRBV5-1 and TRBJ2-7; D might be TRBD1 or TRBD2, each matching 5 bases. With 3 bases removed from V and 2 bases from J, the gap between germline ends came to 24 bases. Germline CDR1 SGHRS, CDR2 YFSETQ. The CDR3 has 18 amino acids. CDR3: CASSSQGRSAEVPYEQYF. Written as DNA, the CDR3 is TGCGCCAGCAGCTCGCAGGGACGGTCAGCAGAGGTACCCTACGAGCAGTACTTC.

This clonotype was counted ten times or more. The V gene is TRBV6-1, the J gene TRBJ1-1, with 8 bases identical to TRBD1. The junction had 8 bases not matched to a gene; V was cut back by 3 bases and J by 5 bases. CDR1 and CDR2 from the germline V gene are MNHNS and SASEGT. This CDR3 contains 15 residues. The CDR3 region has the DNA TGTGCCAGCAGTGACAGACAGGGGTCGGGAACTGAAGCTTTCTTT. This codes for CASSDRQGSGTEAFF.

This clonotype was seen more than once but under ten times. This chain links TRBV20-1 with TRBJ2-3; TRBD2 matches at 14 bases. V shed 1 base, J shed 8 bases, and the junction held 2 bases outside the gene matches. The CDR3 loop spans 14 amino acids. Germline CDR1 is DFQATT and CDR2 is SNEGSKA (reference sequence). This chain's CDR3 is CSARVGTSGGTQYF. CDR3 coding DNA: TGCAGTGCTAGAGTGGGGACTAGCGGGGGTACGCAGTATTTT.

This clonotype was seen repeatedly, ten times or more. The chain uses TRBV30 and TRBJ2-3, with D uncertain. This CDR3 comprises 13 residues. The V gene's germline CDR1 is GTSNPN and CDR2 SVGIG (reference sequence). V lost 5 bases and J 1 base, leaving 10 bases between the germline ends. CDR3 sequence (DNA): TGTGCCTGGGAACGAGAGCGCACAGATACGCAGTATTTT. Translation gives CAWERERTDTQYF.

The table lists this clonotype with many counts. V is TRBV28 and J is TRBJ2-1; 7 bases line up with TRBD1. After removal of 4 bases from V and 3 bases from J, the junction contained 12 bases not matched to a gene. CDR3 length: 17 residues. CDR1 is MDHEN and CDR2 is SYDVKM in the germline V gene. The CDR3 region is CASSSLPGTENYNEQFF. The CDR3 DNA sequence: TGTGCCAGCAGTTCCCTCCCCGGGACAGAGAACTACAATGAGCAGTTCTTC.

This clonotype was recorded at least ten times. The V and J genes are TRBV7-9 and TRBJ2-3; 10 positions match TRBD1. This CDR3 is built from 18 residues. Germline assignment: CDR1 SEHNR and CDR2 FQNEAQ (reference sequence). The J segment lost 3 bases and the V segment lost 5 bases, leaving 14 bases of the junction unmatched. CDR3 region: CASSPRGQGRLPTDTQYF. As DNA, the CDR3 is TGTGCCAGCAGCCCAAGGGGACAGGGGCGATTACCTACAGATACGCAGTATTTT.

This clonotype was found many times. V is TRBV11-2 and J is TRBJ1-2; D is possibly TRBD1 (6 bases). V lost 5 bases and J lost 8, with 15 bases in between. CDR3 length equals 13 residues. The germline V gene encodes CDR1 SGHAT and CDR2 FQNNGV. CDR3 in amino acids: CASSTYRAEGYTF. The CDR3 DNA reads TGTGCCAGCAGCACCTACAGGGCTGAGGGCTACACCTTC.

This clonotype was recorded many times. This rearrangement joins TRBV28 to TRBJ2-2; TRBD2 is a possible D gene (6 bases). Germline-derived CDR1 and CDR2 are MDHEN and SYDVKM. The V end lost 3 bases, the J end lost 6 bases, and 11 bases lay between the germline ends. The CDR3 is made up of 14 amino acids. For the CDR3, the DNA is TGTGCCAGCAGTTTTGGGGGGATGGCCGGGGAGCTGTTTTTT. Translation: CASSFGGMAGELFF.

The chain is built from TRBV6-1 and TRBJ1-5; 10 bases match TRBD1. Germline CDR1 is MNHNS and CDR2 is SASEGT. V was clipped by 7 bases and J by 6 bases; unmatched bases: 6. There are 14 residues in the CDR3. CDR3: CASTPGTGVQPQHF. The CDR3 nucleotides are TGTGCCAGCACCCCCGGGACAGGGGTTCAGCCCCAGCATTTT.

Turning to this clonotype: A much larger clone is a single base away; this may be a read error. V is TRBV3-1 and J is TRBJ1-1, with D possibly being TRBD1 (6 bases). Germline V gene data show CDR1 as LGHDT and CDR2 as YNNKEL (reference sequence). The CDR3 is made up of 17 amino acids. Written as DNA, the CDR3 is TGTGCCAGCTGCCAAGAAGGAAAGGGGGGAGTAGTAACTGAAGCTTTCTTT. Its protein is CASCQEGKGGVVTEAFF.

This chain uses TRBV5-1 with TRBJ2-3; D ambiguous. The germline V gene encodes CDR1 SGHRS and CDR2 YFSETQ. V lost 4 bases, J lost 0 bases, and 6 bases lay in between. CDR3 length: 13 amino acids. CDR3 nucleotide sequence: TGCGCCAGCAGCCCGGAAAGCACAGATACGCAGTATTTT. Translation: CASSPESTDTQYF.

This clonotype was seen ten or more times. The CDR3 sequence is CASSQVLGPQHF. Here the CDR3 DNA reads TGTGCCAGCAGCCAAGTTCTAGGACCCCAGCATTTT. This chain uses TRBV3-1 with TRBJ1-5; no clear D. V was cut by 1 base and J by 10 bases, with 8 bases left in between. Germline CDR1 is LGHDT and CDR2 is YNNKEL (reference sequence). The CDR3 extends over 12 amino acids. The whole variable domain, filled in from reference TRBV3-1 and TRBJ1-5, reads DTAVSQTPKYLVTQMGNDKSIKCEQNLGHDTMYWYKQDSKKFLKIMFSYNNKELIINETVPNRFSPKSPDKAHLNLHINSLELGDSAVYFCASSQVLGPQHFGDGTRLSIL.

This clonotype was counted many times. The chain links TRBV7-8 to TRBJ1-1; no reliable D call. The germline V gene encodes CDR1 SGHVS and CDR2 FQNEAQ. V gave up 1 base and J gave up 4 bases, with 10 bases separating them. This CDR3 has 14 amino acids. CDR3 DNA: TGTGCCAGCAGCTTAGTCGAGGATTTCACTGAAGCTTTCTTT. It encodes CASSLVEDFTEAFF.

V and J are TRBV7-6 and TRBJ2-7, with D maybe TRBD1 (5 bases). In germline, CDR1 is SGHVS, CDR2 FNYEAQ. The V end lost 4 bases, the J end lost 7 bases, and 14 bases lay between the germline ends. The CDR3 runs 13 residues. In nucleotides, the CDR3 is TGTGCCAGCAGCTCAGCAGGGTTGGGAGAGCAGTACTTC. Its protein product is CASSSAGLGEQYF. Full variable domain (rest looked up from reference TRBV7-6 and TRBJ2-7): GAGVSQSPRYKVTKRGQDVALRCDPISGHVSLYWYRQALGQGPEFLTYFNYEAQQDKSGLPNDRFSAERPEGSISTLTIQRTEQRDSAMYRCASSSAGLGEQYFGPGTRLTVT.

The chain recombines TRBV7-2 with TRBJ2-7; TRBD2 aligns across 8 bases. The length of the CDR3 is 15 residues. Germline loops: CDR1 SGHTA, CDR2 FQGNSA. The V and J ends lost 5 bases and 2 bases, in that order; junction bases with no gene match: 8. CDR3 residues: CASSITGTSAYEQYF. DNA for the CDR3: TGTGCCAGCAGCATAACCGGGACTAGTGCCTACGAGCAGTACTTC.

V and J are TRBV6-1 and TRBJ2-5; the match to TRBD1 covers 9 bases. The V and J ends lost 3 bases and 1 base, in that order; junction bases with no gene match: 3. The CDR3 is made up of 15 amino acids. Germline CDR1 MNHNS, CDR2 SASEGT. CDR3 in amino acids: CASSEDRGIQETQYF. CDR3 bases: TGTGCCAGCAGTGAGGACAGGGGCATCCAAGAGACCCAGTACTTC.

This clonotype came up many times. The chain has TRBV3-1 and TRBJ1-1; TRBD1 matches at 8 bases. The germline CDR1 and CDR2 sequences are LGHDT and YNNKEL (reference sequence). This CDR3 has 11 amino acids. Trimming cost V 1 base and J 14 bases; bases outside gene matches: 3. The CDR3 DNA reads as TGTGCCAGCAGCCAAGGGACAGGGCCCTTCTTT. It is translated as CASSQGTGPFF.

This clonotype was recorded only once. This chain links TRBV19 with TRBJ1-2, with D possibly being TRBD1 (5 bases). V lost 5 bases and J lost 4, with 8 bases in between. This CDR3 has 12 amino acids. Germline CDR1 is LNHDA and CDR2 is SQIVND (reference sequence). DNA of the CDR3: TGTGCCAGTAGTTGGACACTCTATGGCTACACCTTC. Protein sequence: CASSWTLYGYTF.

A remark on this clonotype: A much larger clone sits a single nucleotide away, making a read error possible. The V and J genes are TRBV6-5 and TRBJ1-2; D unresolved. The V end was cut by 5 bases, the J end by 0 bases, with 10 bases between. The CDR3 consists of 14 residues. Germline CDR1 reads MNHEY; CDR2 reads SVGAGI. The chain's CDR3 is CASSPRRSNYGYTF. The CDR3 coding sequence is TGTGCCAGCAGTCCTCGAAGATCTAACTATGGCTACACCTTC.

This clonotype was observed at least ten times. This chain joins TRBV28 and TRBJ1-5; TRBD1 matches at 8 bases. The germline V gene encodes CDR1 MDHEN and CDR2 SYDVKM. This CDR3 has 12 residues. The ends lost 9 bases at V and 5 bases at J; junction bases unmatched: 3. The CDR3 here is CASRTGYQPQHF. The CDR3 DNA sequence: TGTGCCAGTCGGACAGGGTATCAGCCCCAGCATTTT.

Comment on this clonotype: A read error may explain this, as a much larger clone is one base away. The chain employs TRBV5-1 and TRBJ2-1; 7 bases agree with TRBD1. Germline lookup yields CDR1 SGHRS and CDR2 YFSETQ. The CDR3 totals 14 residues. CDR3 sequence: CASSSFDRVNAQFF. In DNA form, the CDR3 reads TGCGCCAGCAGCTCCTTTGACAGGGTCAATGCGCAGTTCTTC.

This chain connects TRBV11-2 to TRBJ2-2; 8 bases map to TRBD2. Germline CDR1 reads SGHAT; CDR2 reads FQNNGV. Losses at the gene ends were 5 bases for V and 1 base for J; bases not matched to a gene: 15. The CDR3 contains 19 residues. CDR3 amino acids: CASSHYAPTSGLNTGELFF. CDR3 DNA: TGTGCCAGCAGCCACTACGCCCCCACTAGCGGCCTGAACACCGGGGAGCTGTTTTTT.

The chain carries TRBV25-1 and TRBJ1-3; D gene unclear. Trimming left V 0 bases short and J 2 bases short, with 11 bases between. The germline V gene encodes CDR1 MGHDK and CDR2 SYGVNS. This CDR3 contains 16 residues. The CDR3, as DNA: TGTGCCAGCAGTGAATATGGGTCGGCCCCTGGAAACACCATATATTTT. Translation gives CASSEYGSAPGNTIYF.

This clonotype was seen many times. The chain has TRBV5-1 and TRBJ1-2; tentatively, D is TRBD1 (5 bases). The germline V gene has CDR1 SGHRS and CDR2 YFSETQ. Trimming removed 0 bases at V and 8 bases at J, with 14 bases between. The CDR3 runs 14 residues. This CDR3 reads CASSLGQGTRGYTF. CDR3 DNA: TGCGCCAGCAGCTTGGGGCAGGGAACGCGAGGCTACACCTTC.